The TCR beta chain described here comes from a study of immune cell composition in non-small cell lung cancer. Study context: Lung adenocarcinoma or squamous carcinoma made up most tumours. Regarding the study as a whole: In adenocarcinoma, maximal tumour-associated clone frequency tracked TIL tumour reactivity. Tumour-reactive clones were not shown to match dominant in vivo tumour clones.

This clone appeared a single time. The antigen is unknown. The assay was immunoSEQ multiplex PCR, and TCRdb's table has in-frame clones only and misses some. Here the sample spans 5,000 or so clones, around 78% being singletons. The clonotype originates from a human donor with non-small cell lung cancer. Sequenced input: lung tumor tissue.

The CDR3 nucleotides are TGTGCCAGCAGGGCACCCGGGGAGCTGTTTTTT. Residues: CASRAPGELFF. The chain carries TRBV2 and TRBJ2-2, with D uncertain. V shed 6 bases and J shed 6 bases, with 5 bases lying between them. CDR1 is SNHLY, CDR2 FYNNEI, per germline. The CDR3 contains 11 residues. The full variable domain, completed using reference TRBV2 and TRBJ2-2, is EPEVTQTPSHQVTQMGQEVILRCVPISNHLYFYWYRQILGQKVEFLVSFYNNEISEKSEIFDDQFSVERPDGSNFTLKIRSTKLEDSAMYFCASRAPGELFFGEGSRLTVL.